This is a list of T cell receptor beta chains from one sample in a study of blood T cell repertoires in COVID-19. Profiled with immunoSEQ multiplex PCR; TCRdb holds only in-frame clones, not every one. The table lists approximately 150,000 clones, over 60% of them singletons. The sample taken for sequencing was peripheral blood. Receptors were obtained from a man aged 50 or older with acute or convalescent COVID-19. The CDR3 runs from the conserved cysteine through the conserved F or W. A D gene is named only where the DNA matches it firmly. Clone size is given for some rows only: seen once, a few or many times, or a class if the clone is expanded.

-	TRBV4-1	TRBJ1-4	-	15	CASSQGGRTNEKLFF	TGCGCCAGCAGCCAAGGAGGTAGAACTAATGAAAAACTGTTTTTT
TRBD1	TRBV27	TRBJ1-3	-	15	CASRQGARAGNTIYF	TGTGCCAGCCGACAGGGAGCCCGAGCTGGAAACACCATATATTTT
-	TRBV30	TRBJ1-1	-	12	CAWDGEDTEAFF	TGTGCCTGGGACGGGGAGGACACTGAAGCTTTCTTT
TRBD1	TRBV5-1	TRBJ1-1	-	14	CASSPTTGGSEAFF	TGCGCCAGCAGCCCGACAACAGGGGGGTCTGAAGCTTTCTTT
TRBD2	TRBV5-4	TRBJ2-1	-	15	CASSLGLAGRNEQFF	TGTGCCAGCAGCTTAGGACTAGCGGGCCGCAATGAGCAGTTCTTC
-	TRBV24-1	TRBJ2-3	-	18	CATSEFPFRLLLTDTQYF	TGTGCCACCAGTGAGTTTCCCTTCAGGCTACTTCTCACAGATACGCAGTATTTT
-	TRBV3-1/TRBV3-2	TRBJ2-2	-	13	CASSQADTGELFF	TGTGCCAGCAGCCAAGCCGACACCGGGGAGCTGTTTTTT
-	TRBV7-8	TRBJ1-5	-	18	CASSPVVPGGSSNQPQHF	TGTGCCAGCAGCCCGGTAGTTCCCGGGGGGAGTAGCAATCAGCCCCAGCATTTT
-	TRBV5-1	TRBJ1-5	-	13	CASSREGGQPQHF	TGCGCCAGCAGCCGAGAGGGTGGGCAGCCCCAGCATTTT
-	TRBV7-9	TRBJ2-2	few	13	CASSLLWSGELFF	TGTGCCAGCAGCCTCCTCTGGAGCGGGGAGCTGTTTTTT
-	TRBV10-2	TRBJ1-3	-	13	CASSESRGNTIYF	TGCGCCAGCAGTGAGAGCAGGGGAAACACCATATATTTT
-	TRBV9	TRBJ2-2	few	13	CASSVSVTGELFF	TGTGCCAGCAGCGTATCAGTCACCGGGGAGCTGTTTTTT
TRBD1	TRBV19	TRBJ1-1	-	16	CASPPASGQQNTEAFF	TGTGCCAGTCCCCCCGCCTCGGGACAGCAAAACACTGAAGCTTTCTTT
TRBD1	TRBV6-5	TRBJ1-2	few	11	CATWTGYGYTF	TGTGCCACCTGGACAGGTTATGGCTACACCTTC
TRBD2	TRBV6-1	TRBJ2-1	-	18	CASSGLAGGFSSYNEQFF	TGTGCCAGCAGTGGACTAGCGGGGGGCTTCAGCTCCTACAATGAGCAGTTCTTC
TRBD1	TRBV7-2	TRBJ1-1	few	15	CASSRRTGGNTEAFF	TGTGCCAGCAGCCGTCGTACAGGGGGGAACACTGAAGCTTTCTTT
-	TRBV9	TRBJ2-2	-	15	CASSAGHLNTGELFF	TGTGCCAGCAGCGCTGGACACTTAAACACCGGGGAGCTGTTTTTT
-	TRBV25-1	TRBJ1-2	-	13	CASSETDMYGYTF	TGTGCCAGCAGTGAGACCGACATGTACGGCTACACCTTC
TRBD1	TRBV5-1	TRBJ1-1	many	15	CASSWGQGDMDEAFF	TGCGCCAGCAGCTGGGGACAGGGGGATATGGATGAAGCTTTCTTT
TRBD2	TRBV7-3	TRBJ2-1	-	16	CASSLIGGTSRGEQFF	TGTGCCAGCAGCTTAATAGGCGGGACTAGTCGGGGTGAGCAGTTCTTC
-	TRBV9	TRBJ2-2	-	14	CASSPGVGAGELFF	TGTGCCAGCAGCCCAGGGGTTGGGGCCGGGGAGCTGTTTTTT
TRBD1	TRBV9	TRBJ2-5	-	15	CASSVGGQPQETQYF	TGTGCCAGCAGCGTAGGGGGACAGCCTCAAGAGACCCAGTACTTC
TRBD1	TRBV12-5	TRBJ1-2	-	15	CASGLSATGGYGYTF	TGTGCTAGTGGTTTGTCAGCGACAGGGGGCTATGGCTACACCTTC
-	TRBV18	TRBJ2-7	-	15	CASSPRTAATYEQYF	TGTGCCAGCTCACCACGGACAGCCGCAACCTACGAGCAGTACTTC
-	TRBV12-3/TRBV12-4	TRBJ2-1	-	13	CASSLPQGREQFF	TGTGCCAGCAGTTTACCTCAGGGGCGTGAGCAGTTCTTC
TRBD1	TRBV6-1	TRBJ1-1	-	14	CASSEARGYTEAFF	TGTGCCAGCAGTGAGGCCAGGGGGTACACTGAAGCTTTCTTT
-	TRBV5-4	TRBJ2-1	once	19	CASSFGGPFGRRLNNEQFF	TGTGCCAGCAGCTTTGGGGGTCCCTTTGGGAGGCGCCTAAACAATGAGCAGTTCTTC
TRBD1	TRBV5-6	TRBJ1-5	-	16	CASSWRGQGARQPQHF	TGTGCCAGCAGCTGGCGGGGACAGGGGGCCCGGCAGCCCCAGCATTTT
TRBD1	TRBV18	TRBJ1-2	-	16	CASSPEPVGTGVGYTF	TGTGCCAGCTCACCAGAACCCGTCGGGACAGGGGTCGGCTACACCTTC
TRBD2	TRBV3-1/TRBV3-2	TRBJ2-5	-	16	CASTDLISGGGKTQYF	TGTGCCAGCACCGACCTCATTAGCGGGGGGGGGAAGACCCAGTACTTC
-	TRBV19	TRBJ1-3	-	14	CASSPPGQRNTIYF	TGTGCCAGTAGTCCACCGGGACAACGGAACACCATATATTTT
-	TRBV9	TRBJ2-2	-	17	CASSVMGLYLGTGELFF	TGTGCCAGCAGCGTAATGGGGCTCTATCTGGGGACCGGGGAGCTGTTTTTT
TRBD1	TRBV6-5	TRBJ1-4	-	14	CASSHRDRVEKLFF	TGTGCCAGCAGCCACCGGGACAGGGTTGAAAAACTGTTTTTT
TRBD1	TRBV12-3/TRBV12-4	TRBJ2-1	-	13	CASSLRDRGEQFF	TGTGCCAGCAGTTTACGCGACAGGGGTGAGCAGTTCTTC
-	TRBV6-6	TRBJ1-6	-	13	CASLQGYNSPLHF	TGTGCCAGCTTACAGGGTTACAATTCACCCCTCCACTTT
TRBD1	TRBV2	TRBJ2-1	-	13	CASSGTGTNEQFF	TGTGCCAGCTCCGGGACAGGGACCAATGAGCAGTTCTTC
TRBD2	TRBV7-8	TRBJ2-3	-	17	CASSLSGGRLASDTQYF	TGTGCCAGCAGCTTAAGCGGGGGGCGTCTTGCATCAGATACGCAGTATTTT
-	TRBV20-1	TRBJ2-7	-	11	CSARREYEQYF	TGCAGTGCTAGACGGGAGTACGAGCAGTACTTC
TRBD1	TRBV25-1	TRBJ1-1	-	14	CASSATTGVTEAFF	TGTGCCAGCAGTGCCACGACAGGGGTCACTGAAGCTTTCTTT
-	TRBV21-1	TRBJ1-5	-	15	CASSKDRGGDQPQHF	TGTGCCAGCAGCAAAGACAGGGGGGGGGATCAGCCCCAGCATTTT
-	TRBV5-1	TRBJ1-2	-	15	CASSLDNLRNYGYTF	TGCGCCAGCAGCTTGGACAACCTCCGAAACTATGGCTACACCTTC
-	TRBV6-4	TRBJ1-1	few	13	CASSEWGGTEAFF	TGTGCCAGCAGTGAATGGGGGGGCACTGAAGCTTTCTTT
TRBD1	TRBV3-1/TRBV3-2	TRBJ1-3	-	16	CASSMGQGPLGNTIYF	TGTGCCAGCAGCATGGGACAGGGGCCTCTAGGAAACACCATATATTTT
-	TRBV7-9	TRBJ1-6	-	11	CASTRQGPLHF	TGTGCCAGCACGCGTCAGGGACCCCTCCACTTT
-	TRBV29-1	TRBJ2-1	few	13	CSVDRGSYNEQFF	TGCAGCGTTGACCGGGGGTCCTACAATGAGCAGTTCTTC
-	TRBV6-5	TRBJ2-2	-	14	CASSRGGGTGELFF	TGTGCCAGCTCAAGGGGGGGCGGCACCGGGGAGCTGTTTTTT